What follows are 4 T cell receptor beta chains derived from one specimen sequenced in a study of T cell repertoires in cytomegalovirus infection. TCRdb re-called the reads with MiXCR, one entry per CDR3 protein. The sample shows about 530,000 distinct CDR3 sequences, roughly 29% of them seen only once. The sequenced material came from PBMCs. All receptors come from a human donor in good health (CMV status not recorded). Some clones in this sample may be carry-over from other donors' samples.

This clonotype appeared a few times. The chain employs TRBV12-3 or TRBV12-4 and TRBJ2-6; the D gene could be TRBD1 or TRBD2 (5 bases each). The germline V and J ends were trimmed by 5 bases and 1 base, with 9 bases remaining between them. This CDR3 is 15 amino acids long. This CDR3 is CASSGTRSGANVLTF. The CDR3 DNA sequence: TGTGCCAGCAGTGGGACCCGTTCTGGGGCCAACGTCCTGACTTTC.

The rearrangement joins TRBV12-3 or TRBV12-4 to TRBJ2-5; 12 bases align to TRBD2. This CDR3 is built from 17 residues. Trimming removed 5 bases from V and 5 bases from J; junction bases left unmatched: 12. This chain's CDR3 is CASSPGTSGWNGETQYF. The CDR3 coding sequence is TGTGCCAGCAGTCCTGGGACTAGCGGGTGGAACGGGGAGACCCAGTACTTC.

In the case of this clonotype: One junction end does not reproduce the germline sequence, and a read error may be involved. DNA for the CDR3: TGTGCTAGCAAGTTTGGGACCACACCCCGGACTACGCAAACCCAGTACTTC. It is translated as CASKFGTTPRTTQTQYF. The chain is built from TRBV6-6 and TRBJ2-5, with D possibly being TRBD2 (6 bases). The CDR3 loop spans 17 amino acids. Germline assignment: CDR1 MNHNY and CDR2 SVGAGI (reference sequence).

CDR3 region: CASSQERAGRVQYF. The CDR3 bases are TGCGCCAGCAGCCAAGAAAGGGCCGGAAGGGTCCAGTACTTC. The chain combines TRBV4-3 with TRBJ2-5; D ambiguous. This CDR3 contains 14 residues. Germline CDR1 is LGHNA and CDR2 is YSLEER. The V end was cut by 0 bases, the J end by 10 bases, with 15 bases between.